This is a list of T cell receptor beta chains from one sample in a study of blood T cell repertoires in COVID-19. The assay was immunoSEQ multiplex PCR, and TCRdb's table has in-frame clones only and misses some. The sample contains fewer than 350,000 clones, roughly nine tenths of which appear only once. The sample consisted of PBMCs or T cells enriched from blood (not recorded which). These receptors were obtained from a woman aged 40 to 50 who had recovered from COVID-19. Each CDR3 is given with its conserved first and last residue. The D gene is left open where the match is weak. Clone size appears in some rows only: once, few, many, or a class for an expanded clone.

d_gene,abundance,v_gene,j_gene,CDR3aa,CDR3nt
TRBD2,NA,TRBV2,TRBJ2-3,CASRGGTSANTQYF,TGTGCCAGCAGGGGGGGGACTAGCGCCAATACGCAGTATTTT
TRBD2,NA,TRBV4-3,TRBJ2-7,CASSQGAGTSIYEQYF,TGCGCCAGCAGCCAAGGGGCCGGGACTAGCATCTACGAGCAGTACTTC
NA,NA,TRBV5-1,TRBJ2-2,CASSLEARLAGELFF,TGCGCCAGCAGCTTGGAGGCACGACTTGCCGGGGAGCTGTTTTTT
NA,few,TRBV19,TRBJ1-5,CASHGWSNQPQHF,TGTGCCAGCCACGGTTGGAGCAATCAGCCCCAGCATTTT
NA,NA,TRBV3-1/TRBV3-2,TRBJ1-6,CASSHLGGQNNSPLHF,TGTGCCAGCAGCCATCTAGGCGGTCAGAATAATTCACCCCTCCACTTT
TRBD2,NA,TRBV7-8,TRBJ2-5,CASSPTPPSGSMVETQYF,TGTGCCAGCAGCCCCACTCCCCCTAGCGGGAGTATGGTAGAGACCCAGTACTTC
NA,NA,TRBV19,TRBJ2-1,CASSIRYEQFF,TGTGCCAGTAGTATCAGGTATGAGCAGTTCTTC
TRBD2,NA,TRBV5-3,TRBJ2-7,CARSNPSGRAGGSSYEQYF,TGTGCCAGAAGTAACCCTAGCGGGAGGGCCGGGGGGTCCTCCTACGAGCAGTACTTC
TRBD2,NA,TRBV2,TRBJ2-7,CATRAGGSTDEQYF,TGTGCCACCCGAGCGGGAGGGAGCACAGACGAGCAGTACTTC
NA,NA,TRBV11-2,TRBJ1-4,CASSVTVFREKLFF,TGTGCCAGCAGCGTGACAGTGTTTCGTGAAAAACTGTTTTTT
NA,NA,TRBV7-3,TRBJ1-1,CASSLTLNTEAFF,TGTGCCAGCAGCTTAACCCTAAACACTGAAGCTTTCTTT
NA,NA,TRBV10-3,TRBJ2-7,CAISVEGGSAGGEQYF,TGTGCCATCAGTGTGGAAGGTGGGTCAGCAGGTGGCGAGCAGTACTTC
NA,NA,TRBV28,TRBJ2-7,CASSLYGQGGNDEQYF,TGTGCCAGCAGTTTATATGGCCAGGGGGGTAACGACGAGCAGTACTTC
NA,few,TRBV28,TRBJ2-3,CASKSKRRGTDTQYF,TGTGCCAGCAAGAGCAAGCGGCGCGGCACAGATACGCAGTATTTT
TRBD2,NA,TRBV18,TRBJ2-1,CASSPGLAGEQFF,TGTGCCAGCTCACCAGGACTAGCGGGAGAGCAGTTCTTC
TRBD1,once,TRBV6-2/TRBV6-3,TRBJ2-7,CASSADRGRDEQYF,TGTGCCAGCAGTGCGGACAGGGGGCGCGACGAGCAGTACTTC
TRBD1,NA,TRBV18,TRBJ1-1,CASSRGTGSTEAFF,TGTGCCAGCTCACGGGGGACAGGAAGCACTGAAGCTTTCTTT
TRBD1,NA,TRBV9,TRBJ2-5,CASSRTGATTGETQYF,TGTGCCAGCAGCCGGACAGGGGCTACCACGGGGGAGACCCAGTACTTC
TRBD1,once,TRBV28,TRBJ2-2,CATHRQGDTGELFF,TGTGCCACCCACCGGCAGGGGGACACCGGGGAGCTGTTTTTT
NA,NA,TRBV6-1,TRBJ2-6,CASSDAEAGANVLTF,TGTGCCAGCAGTGATGCGGAGGCTGGGGCCAACGTCCTGACTTTC
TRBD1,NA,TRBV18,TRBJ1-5,CASSEQGAGQPQHF,TGTGCCAGCTCAGAACAGGGGGCTGGTCAGCCCCAGCATTTT
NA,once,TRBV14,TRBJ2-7,CASSQGGSPYEQYF,TGTGCCAGCAGCCAAGGAGGGAGTCCCTACGAGCAGTACTTC
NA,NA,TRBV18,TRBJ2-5,CASSPPWTVETQYF,TGTGCCAGCTCACCACCGTGGACAGTAGAGACCCAGTACTTC
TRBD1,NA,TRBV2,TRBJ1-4,CASSAGTGDEKLFF,TGTGCCAGCAGCGCCGGGACAGGGGATGAAAAACTGTTTTTT